Listed here is a single TCR beta chain. Its cognate antigen is unknown. MiXCR, run by TCRdb on the reads, gives a single entry per CDR3 protein. The sample lists 800,000 to 950,000 distinct CDR3 sequences, approximately 32% occurring once. This sample is drawn from a study of T cell repertoires in cytomegalovirus infection. Overall study: Public TCR beta signatures indicated both CMV infection and matching HLA type. General study points: The cumulative frequency of public TCR beta families distinguished individuals who carried CMV together with the relevant HLA. Predominance within the ex vivo response was attributable to HLA-C-restricted CMV-specific TCR beta clonotypes.

The sequenced sample was cultured CD8+ T cells from PBMCs, obtained from culture after CMV antigen stimulation. The clonotype comes from a human donor in good health (CMV status not recorded). Some clones in this sample may be carry-over from other donors' samples.

The CDR3: CAGSDTYGYTF. The CDR3 region has the DNA TGTGCCGGGAGTGACACCTATGGCTACACCTTC. The chain employs TRBV19 and TRBJ1-2; D is uncertain. V lost 11 bases, J lost 4 bases, and 11 bases lay in between. CDR3 length equals 11 residues. From germline, CDR1 is LNHDA and CDR2 SQIVND (reference sequence).